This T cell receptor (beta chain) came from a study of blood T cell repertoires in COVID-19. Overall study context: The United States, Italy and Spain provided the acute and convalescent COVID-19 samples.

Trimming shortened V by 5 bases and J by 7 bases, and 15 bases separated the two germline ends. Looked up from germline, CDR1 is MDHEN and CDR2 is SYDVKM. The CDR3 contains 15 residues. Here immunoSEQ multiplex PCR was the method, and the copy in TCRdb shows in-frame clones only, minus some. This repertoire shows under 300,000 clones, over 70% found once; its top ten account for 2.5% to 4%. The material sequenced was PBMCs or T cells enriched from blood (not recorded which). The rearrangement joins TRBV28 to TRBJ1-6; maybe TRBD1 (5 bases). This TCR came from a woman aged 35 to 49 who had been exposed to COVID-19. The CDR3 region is CASSRSRDFNSPLHF. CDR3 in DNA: TGTGCCAGCAGTAGATCCCGGGACTTCAATTCACCCCTCCACTTT.